This T cell receptor (beta chain) was found in a study of T cells after yellow fever vaccination. Turning to the study itself: Fractions of limited cellularity were prepared by means of SMART-Seq v4 Ultra Low Input.

Of note for this clonotype: The antigen remains unidentified.

Study-level findings and limits: Subsequent booster samples again held most clones from primary vaccination (nearly 98% CD4, just under 90% CD8). Abundant bulk-population clonotypes could contaminate the FACS-sorted repertoires.

Template-switching 5'RACE yielded the TCR cDNA; a universal primer site and UMIs were added in the process. TCRdb re-called the 5' RACE reads through MiXCR, storing one row per CDR3 protein. The sample has some 73,000 distinct CDR3 sequences; approximately 8% are singletons. Between the trimmed V and J ends, which lost 4 bases and 8 bases, there was a span of 22 bases. CDR3 length equals 16 residues. Germline CDR1 is SGHDT and CDR2 is YYEEEE. The V call is TRBV5-6, the J call TRBJ2-1; the D gene could be TRBD1 or TRBD2 (5 bases each). This clonotype was sampled from a man younger than 45 who received the YFV17D yellow fever vaccine. The source material was CD8+ T cells sorted from PBMCs, sampled on the day of the yellow fever booster vaccination. CDR3 sequence: CASSTRGRTTGDEQFF. DNA of the CDR3: TGTGCCAGCAGCACGAGGGGACGCACGACCGGCGATGAGCAGTTCTTC. Full variable domain (remainder filled in from reference TRBV5-6 and TRBJ2-1): DAGVTQSPTHLIKTRGQQVTLRCSPKSGHDTVSWYQQALGQGPQFIFQYYEEEERQRGNFPDRFSGHQFPNYSSELNVNALLLGDSALYLCASSTRGRTTGDEQFFGPGTRLTVL.